A single sample gave rise to the 20 T cell receptor beta chains below, sequenced in a study of blood T cells in healthy people across ages. A J-beta primer mix and a sample-barcoded 5' primer were used in a second PCR of about 7 to 12 cycles. TCRdb reprocessed the 5' RACE reads via MiXCR and lists one record per CDR3 protein. Here the sample spans 800,000 to 950,000 distinct CDR3 sequences, 25% to 30% being singletons. This same sample was also part of a study on T cells of mothers and their children.

Specimen: blood. These receptors were obtained from a middle-aged woman in good health.

This clonotype was counted a few times. With a much larger clone just one base away, this may be a read error. The rearrangement links TRBV29-1 to TRBJ1-4, with a tentative D call TRBD1 (6 bases). The CDR3 has 13 residues. Germline lookup yields CDR1 SQVTM and CDR2 ANQGSEA. CDR3 nucleotide sequence: TGCAGCGCCCGACAGGACTCAGGTGAAAAACGGTTTTTT. Translation gives CSARQDSGEKRFF.

As concerns this clonotype: The conserved phenylalanine or tryptophan normally closing the CDR3 is absent here, so this likely arose from a read error. The chain links TRBV20-1 to TRBJ1-4; D remains unclear. This CDR3 is built from 12 residues. The V end was cut by 4 bases, the J end by 8 bases, with 11 bases between. Germline-derived CDR1 and CDR2 are DFQATT and SNEGSKA (reference sequence). CDR3 sequence (DNA): TGCAGTGCTAAGGAGTTTCCCGAAAAACTGTTTTTG. This encodes CSAKEFPEKLFL.

Ten or more counts support this clonotype. The chain recombines TRBV10-3 with TRBJ2-1; perhaps D is TRBD1 or TRBD2 (6 bases each). V was clipped by 10 bases and J by 6 bases, with 16 bases between them. Looked up from germline, CDR1 is ENHRY and CDR2 is SYGVKD. This CDR3 has 13 residues. The CDR3 region is CATEGGTINEQFF. CDR3 in DNA: TGTGCCACCGAGGGGGGCACGATCAATGAGCAGTTCTTC.

The table lists this clonotype with a count of one. The rearrangement joins TRBV20-1 to TRBJ2-5; 9 bases are a match to TRBD2. The CDR3 runs to 14 residues. V was pared by 4 bases and J by 0 bases, with 3 bases of the junction left unmatched. Germline CDR1 is DFQATT and CDR2 is SNEGSKA (reference sequence). The CDR3 reads CSAMERGDQETQYF. Written as DNA, the CDR3 is TGCAGTGCTATGGAGCGGGGGGACCAAGAGACCCAGTACTTC.

This chain joins TRBV9 and TRBJ2-3; 11 bases agree with TRBD1. The CDR3 consists of 16 residues. V shed 3 bases, J shed 4 bases, and the junction held 7 bases outside the gene matches. The V gene's germline CDR1 is SGDLS and CDR2 YYNGEE. The CDR3 sequence is CASSGTGGPRADTQYF. Here the CDR3 DNA reads TGTGCCAGCAGCGGGACAGGGGGCCCTCGGGCAGATACGCAGTATTTT.

This clonotype was picked up a small number of times. V and J are TRBV12-5 and TRBJ2-1; D uncertain. Deletions cut 4 bases from V and 6 bases from J, with 10 bases between. This CDR3 spans 13 amino acids. Germline V CDR1 and CDR2: LGHNT, FRNRAP. The CDR3 DNA sequence: TGTGCTAGTGGTTCTCCCCTCGGCAATGAGCAGTTCTTC. Amino acid sequence: CASGSPLGNEQFF.

As DNA, the CDR3 is TGCAGTGCTAGGTTATCAGGTGGACAGTCCCAGCATTTT. As protein: CSARLSGGQSQHF. The chain employs TRBV20-1 and TRBJ1-5, with D tentatively TRBD1 (6 bases). V was cut by 3 bases and J by 11 bases, with 17 bases left in between. Germline V gives CDR1 DFQATT, CDR2 SNEGSKA (reference sequence). The CDR3 consists of 13 residues.

Ten or more counts support this clonotype. The CDR3 loop reads CASSPTSGSIGEKLFF. The CDR3 coding sequence is TGTGCCAGCAGTCCTACGTCGGGGTCCATAGGCGAAAAACTGTTTTTT. The chain employs TRBV6-6 and TRBJ1-4; unclear D gene. Deletions cut 5 bases from V and 8 bases from J, with 21 bases between. The CDR3 consists of 16 residues. Per the germline V gene, CDR1 is MNHNY and CDR2 is SVGAGI (reference sequence).

Concerning this clonotype itself: One base away lies a much larger clone, so this may be a sequencing read error. V and J are TRBV28 and TRBJ2-7; the D call may be TRBD1 or TRBD2 (5 bases each). V gave up 3 bases and J gave up 1 base, with 10 bases separating them. Germline lookup yields CDR1 MDHEN and CDR2 SYDVKM. The CDR3 spans 14 residues. CDR3 nucleotide sequence: TGTGCCAGCAGTTTGCATGGGGGATCCTACGAGCAGTACTTC. This codes for CASSLHGGSYEQYF.

The chain couples TRBV20-1 to TRBJ2-5, with D possibly matching TRBD1 (5 bases). Per the germline V gene, CDR1 is DFQATT and CDR2 is SNEGSKA (reference sequence). The CDR3 runs to 13 residues. V was cut by 3 bases and J by 5 bases, with 13 bases left in between. The CDR3 coding sequence is TGCAGTGCTAGGAGCAGGGCGTTGGAGACCCAGTACTTC. Encoded protein: CSARSRALETQYF.

Only a few counts were recorded for this clonotype. The CDR3 here is CSARDWDRGNTIYF. CDR3 nucleotides: TGCAGTGCTAGAGATTGGGACCGAGGAAACACCATATATTTT. The chain carries TRBV20-1 and TRBJ1-3; TRBD1 might be the D (5 bases). CDR1 and CDR2 from the germline V gene are DFQATT and SNEGSKA (reference sequence). This CDR3 has 14 amino acids. V was clipped by 0 bases and J by 4 bases, with 10 bases between them.

This clonotype was recorded at least ten times. V is TRBV29-1 and J is TRBJ2-7, with 7 nucleotides matching TRBD1. The CDR3 has 13 amino acids. Germline V gene lookup returns CDR1 SQVTM and CDR2 ANQGSEA. V was clipped by 7 bases and J by 2 bases; unmatched bases: 8. The CDR3 DNA reads as TGCAGCGCTGGAACCGGGACAGCCTACGAGCAGTACTTC. Protein: CSAGTGTAYEQYF.

This clonotype was detected many times. CDR3 sequence (DNA): TGTGCCAGCAGGGCTAGCGGGGGGGTCGAGACCCAGTACTTC. Its protein product is CASRASGGVETQYF. J is TRBJ2-5 and V is TRBV12-3 or TRBV12-4, with TRBD2 matching over 12 bases. Unmatched junction bases numbered 4, after V lost 6 bases and J lost 5 bases. This CDR3 region has 14 residues.

V gene TRBV12-3 or TRBV12-4 combines with J gene TRBJ2-3, with TRBD1 matching over 12 bases. This CDR3 spans 14 amino acids. V lost 7 bases to trimming and J lost 5 bases; unmatched junction nucleotides: 4. CDR3 amino acids: CASIGTGGGDTQYF. The CDR3 DNA sequence: TGTGCCAGCATTGGGACAGGGGGCGGAGATACGCAGTATTTT.

This clonotype was seen only a few times. This CDR3 reads CASSLESEGYEQYF. The CDR3, as DNA: TGCGCCAGCAGCTTGGAGTCGGAGGGCTACGAGCAGTACTTC. The chain couples TRBV5-1 to TRBJ2-7; D may be TRBD2 (6 bases). CDR3 size: 14 residues. V dropped 0 bases and J dropped 3 bases, with 10 bases sitting between them. Germline V gene data show CDR1 as SGHRS and CDR2 as YFSETQ.

This clonotype was counted only a few times. The rearrangement joins TRBV28 to TRBJ2-1; the D is unclear. Trimming stripped 6 bases from V and 6 bases from J, with 6 bases between. Per the germline V gene, CDR1 is MDHEN and CDR2 is SYDVKM. There are 11 residues in the CDR3. CDR3 loop: CASRGANEQFF. CDR3 in DNA: TGTGCCAGCAGGGGTGCCAATGAGCAGTTCTTC.

The count of this clonotype is one. Since a much larger clone is just one base distant, this may be a read error. The chain uses TRBV27 and TRBJ2-1; maybe TRBD1 (5 bases). The DNA end favors TRBJ2-7, so the J call may be wrong. Germline V gives CDR1 MNHEY, CDR2 SMNVEV (reference sequence). This CDR3 comprises 15 residues. The CDR3 coding sequence is TGTGCCAGCAGCAGGACAAGCCCGTCCTACAATGAGCAGTACTTC. This translates into CASSRTSPSYNEQYF.

Concerning this clonotype itself: This could be a read error, since a much larger clone is one nucleotide away. The chain recombines TRBV7-2 with TRBJ2-5, with D possibly matching TRBD2 (5 bases). The germline CDR1 and CDR2 sequences are SGHTA and FQGNSA. V was shortened by 3 bases and J by 2 bases, with 10 bases between the two germline ends. This CDR3 has 14 amino acids. CDR3 residues: CTSSFEVAQETQYF. In DNA form, the CDR3 reads TGTACCAGCAGCTTCGAAGTAGCGCAAGAGACCCAGTACTTC.

V usage is TRBV6-5 and J usage is TRBJ2-4, with D possibly called TRBD1 or TRBD2 (5 bases each). The closer fit of TRBJ2-7 to the DNA end suggests the J call may be wrong. CDR3 length: 13 residues. Germline CDR1 and CDR2: MNHEY and SVGAGI. CDR3 sequence reads: CASSGTPPYEQYF. DNA of the CDR3: TGTGCCAGCAGCGGGACCCCACCCTACGAGCAGTACTTC.

This clonotype came up a few times. The rearrangement uses TRBV10-3 and TRBJ2-1; 12 positions match TRBD2. This CDR3 has 16 amino acids. V was pared by 2 bases and J by 4 bases, with 3 bases of the junction left unmatched. CDR1 ENHRY and CDR2 SYGVKD come from the germline V gene. The CDR3 spells CAISEETSGGYNEQFF. As DNA, the CDR3 is TGTGCCATCAGTGAGGAGACTAGCGGGGGTTACAATGAGCAGTTCTTC.